This TCR beta chain was observed in a study of T cells after yellow fever vaccination. Turning to the study itself: Low-cell-number fractions underwent preparation using SMART-Seq v4 Ultra Low Input. The study, taken as a whole, reports: Most clones from primary vaccination resurfaced after the booster (about 96% CD4, more than 75% CD8).

TCR cDNA, made by 5'RACE template switching, carried an added universal primer site and UMIs. Each CDR3 protein is one row after TCRdb ran MiXCR on the 5' RACE reads. The table records 230,000 or so distinct CDR3 sequences, about 7% of them present only once. On this clonotype: Antigen unknown.

Germline V gene data show CDR1 as SGHRS and CDR2 as YFSETQ. J lost 0 bases, V lost 4 bases, and 4 bases had no gene match. The length of the CDR3 is 16 residues. The gene calls are TRBV5-1 and TRBJ2-4; 10 bases are a match to TRBD1. The source was CD4+ T cells sorted from PBMCs, collected on the day of the yellow fever booster vaccination. The sequence came from a man aged 25 to 40 who received the YFV17D yellow fever vaccine. The CDR3 nucleotides are TGCGCCAGCAGCGAGACAGGGGGCCTAGCCAAAAACATTCAGTACTTC. Its protein is CASSETGGLAKNIQYF. The full variable domain, its missing parts supplied by reference TRBV5-1 and TRBJ2-4, is KAGVTQTPRYLIKTRGQQVTLSCSPISGHRSVSWYQQTPGQGLQFLFEYFSETQRNKGNFPGRFSGRQFSNSRSEMNVSTLELGDSALYLCASSETGGLAKNIQYFGAGTRLSVL.